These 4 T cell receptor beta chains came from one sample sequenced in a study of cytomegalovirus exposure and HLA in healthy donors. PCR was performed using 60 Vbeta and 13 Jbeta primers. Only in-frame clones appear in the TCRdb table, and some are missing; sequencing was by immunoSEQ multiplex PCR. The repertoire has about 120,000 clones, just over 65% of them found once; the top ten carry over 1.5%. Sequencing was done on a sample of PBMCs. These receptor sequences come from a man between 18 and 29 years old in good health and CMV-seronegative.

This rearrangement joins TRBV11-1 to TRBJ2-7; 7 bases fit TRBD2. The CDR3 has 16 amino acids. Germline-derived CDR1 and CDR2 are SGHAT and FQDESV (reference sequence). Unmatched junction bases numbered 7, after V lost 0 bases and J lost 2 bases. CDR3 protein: CASSLAAVAGAYEQYF. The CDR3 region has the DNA TGTGCCAGCAGCTTAGCGGCGGTGGCGGGGGCCTACGAGCAGTACTTC.

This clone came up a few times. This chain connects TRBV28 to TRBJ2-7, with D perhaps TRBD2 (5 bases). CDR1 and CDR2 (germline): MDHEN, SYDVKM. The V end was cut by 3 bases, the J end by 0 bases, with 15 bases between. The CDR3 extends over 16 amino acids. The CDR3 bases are TGTGCCAGCAGTTTTTTGATTTGGAGGAGCTCCTACGAGCAGTACTTC. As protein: CASSFLIWRSSYEQYF.

CDR3 sequence: CASSSPRWGVAYSNQPQHF. DNA for the CDR3: TGTGCCAGCAGCTCCCCCCGGTGGGGGGTAGCGTATAGCAATCAGCCCCAGCATTTT. This chain links TRBV11-2 with TRBJ1-5; D is perhaps TRBD1 (5 bases). CDR1 is SGHAT, CDR2 FQNNGV, per germline. The CDR3 has 19 amino acids. With 4 bases removed from V and 0 bases from J, the gap between germline ends came to 22 bases.

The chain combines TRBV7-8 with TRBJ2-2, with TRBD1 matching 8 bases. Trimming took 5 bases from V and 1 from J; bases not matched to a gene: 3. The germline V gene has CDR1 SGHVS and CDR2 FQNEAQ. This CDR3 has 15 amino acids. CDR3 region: CASSPGGRNTGELFF. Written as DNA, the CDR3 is TGTGCCAGCAGCCCAGGGGGCAGGAACACCGGGGAGCTGTTTTTT.